The 29 T cell receptor beta chains listed next were all sequenced from one sample in a study of T cells in Graves' hyperthyroidism and ophthalmopathy. From RNA transcripts, TCR beta CDR3 regions were amplified. An initial round of RT-PCR targeting the TCR CDR3 relied on the HTBI primer set. Using its own MiXCR run on the multiplex PCR reads, TCRdb lists one record per CDR3 protein. The profile shows approximately 590,000 distinct CDR3 sequences, more than 15% of them singletons. The sequencing input was blood. The source is a woman aged 25 to 39 with Graves' hyperthyroidism.

The gene calls are TRBV25-1 and TRBJ1-2; 9 nucleotides match TRBD1. V shed 4 bases and J 7 bases; nucleotides not matched to a gene: 7. Per germline, CDR1 MGHDK and CDR2 SYGVNS. The CDR3 length is 14 residues. The CDR3 coding sequence is TGTGCCAGCAGTGCGCCGGGACAGGGCTCTGGCTACACCTTC. Amino acids: CASSAPGQGSGYTF.

This clonotype showed up many times. This chain links TRBV20-1 with TRBJ2-5; 9 positions agree with TRBD2. In germline, CDR1 is DFQATT, CDR2 SNEGSKA (reference sequence). With V trimmed by 1 base and J by 5 bases, 5 bases remained unmatched. CDR3 length: 14 residues. In nucleotides, the CDR3 is TGCAGTGCTAGAGTAGCTAGCGGGGTTGAGACCCAGTACTTC. Residues: CSARVASGVETQYF.

The chain uses TRBV12-5 and TRBJ2-4; the D call may be TRBD1 or TRBD2 (6 bases each). Germline CDR1 reads LGHNT; CDR2 reads FRNRAP. V lost 0 bases to trimming and J lost 9 bases, with 9 bases between them. This CDR3 contains 13 residues. CDR3 region: CASGLVQGGIQYF. CDR3 nucleotides: TGTGCTAGTGGTTTGGTACAGGGAGGCATTCAGTACTTC.

Many counts were recorded for this clonotype. The chain joins TRBV6-1 to TRBJ2-2; D is ambiguous. Trimming cost V 7 bases and J 0 bases, with 9 bases left between them. Germline CDR1 MNHNS, CDR2 SASEGT. This CDR3 has 14 amino acids. In nucleotides, the CDR3 is TGTGCCAGCAACAACACGCCGAACACCGGGGAGCTGTTTTTT. It translates to CASNNTPNTGELFF.

This clonotype was detected a few times. This chain connects TRBV28 to TRBJ2-3; 8 positions match TRBD2. The CDR3 is 17 amino acids. The V and J ends lost 2 bases and 4 bases, in that order; junction bases with no gene match: 11. The germline V gene encodes CDR1 MDHEN and CDR2 SYDVKM. The CDR3 DNA reads TGTGCCAGCAGTTTAGGTGCGGGGGGCCTCGGAGCAGATACGCAGTATTTT. It is translated as CASSLGAGGLGADTQYF.

Many counts were recorded for this clonotype. The rearrangement links TRBV7-3 to TRBJ2-3; 13 bases line up with TRBD2. This CDR3 spans 16 amino acids. The germline CDR1 and CDR2 sequences are SGHTA and FQGTGA. V gave up 1 base and J gave up 3 bases; unmatched junction bases: 1. The CDR3 DNA is TGTGCCAGCAGCTTAAGGGGACTAGCGGGGACAGATACGCAGTATTTT. Protein product: CASSLRGLAGTDTQYF. The full variable domain, in which reference TRBV7-3 and TRBJ2-3 provide the parts outside the CDR3, is GAGVSQTPSNKVTEKGKYVELRCDPISGHTALYWYRQSLGQGPEFLIYFQGTGAADDSGLPNDRFFAVRPEGSVSTLKIQRTERGDSAVYLCASSLRGLAGTDTQYFGPGTRLTVL.

The chain uses TRBV6-1 and TRBJ1-4; tentative D call: TRBD1 (6 bases). The V and J ends lost 2 bases and 4 bases respectively, with 11 bases between them. CDR1 and CDR2 (germline): MNHNS, SASEGT. This CDR3 is built from 15 residues. CDR3 protein: CASSERGGGNEKLFF. The DNA for the CDR3 is TGTGCCAGCAGTGAACGGGGGGGCGGTAATGAAAAACTGTTTTTT.

The sample holds a few counts of this clonotype. The gene calls are TRBV5-8 and TRBJ2-4, with a weak D call TRBD1 (5 bases). V was shortened by 7 bases and J by 0 bases, with 17 bases between the two germline ends. CDR1 and CDR2 (germline): SGHTS, YDEGEE. The length of the CDR3 is 16 residues. The CDR3 nucleotides read TGTGCCAGCGGGGTTAAGATTAGGGGAGCCAAAAACATTCAGTACTTC. Its translation: CASGVKIRGAKNIQYF.

This clonotype was observed many times. J is TRBJ1-1 and V is TRBV15; 7 nucleotides agree with TRBD1. V lost 2 bases to trimming and J lost 5 bases; unmatched junction nucleotides: 5. Germline CDR1 LNHNV, CDR2 YYDKDF (reference sequence). This CDR3 is built from 14 residues. This CDR3 is CATSRSKTGTEAFF. As DNA, the CDR3 is TGTGCCACCAGCAGATCGAAGACAGGGACTGAAGCTTTCTTT.

The chain links TRBV10-3 to TRBJ2-2; D might be TRBD1 or TRBD2, each matching 5 bases. The CDR3 covers 17 residues. The V end lost 6 bases, the J end lost 2 bases, and 19 bases lay between the germline ends. Per germline, CDR1 ENHRY and CDR2 SYGVKD. DNA of the CDR3: TGTGCCATCAGCACCGGGACCACCTGGAGTAACACCGGGGAGCTGTTTTTT. This codes for CAISTGTTWSNTGELFF.

This clonotype was found many times. This chain uses TRBV11-2 with TRBJ2-1, with 14 bases aligning to TRBD2. The CDR3 is 20 residues long. Germline V gives CDR1 SGHAT, CDR2 FQNNGV. V was pared by 4 bases and J by 6 bases, with 17 bases of the junction left unmatched. In DNA, the CDR3 is TGTGCCAGCAGCTCATCGGGACTAGCGGGAGTTATAGTTGGGACCAATGAGCAGTTCTTC. It encodes CASSSSGLAGVIVGTNEQFF.

This chain uses TRBV30 with TRBJ2-3; 9 bases are shared with TRBD2. CDR1 and CDR2 (germline): GTSNPN, SVGIG (reference sequence). This CDR3 region has 14 residues. V trimming: 0 bases; J trimming: 12 bases; junction bases outside the gene matches: 10. The chain's CDR3 is CAWSVAGGRMKQYF. CDR3 DNA sequence: TGTGCCTGGAGTGTTGCGGGAGGGCGCATGAAACAGTATTTT.

This clonotype appeared many times. The chain recombines TRBV18 with TRBJ2-1; D not resolved. Trimming took 2 bases from V and 5 from J, leaving 13 bases between them. This CDR3 contains 15 residues. CDR1 is KGHSH and CDR2 is LQKENI in the germline V gene. CDR3 in amino acids: CASSPSQSGHNEQFF. The CDR3 DNA follows: TGTGCCAGCTCACCATCACAATCGGGTCACAATGAGCAGTTCTTC.

This clonotype was seen at least ten times. The V call is TRBV3-1, the J call TRBJ1-6, with D unclear. Trimming took off 0 bases at V and 9 bases at J, with 9 bases between the two ends. The length of the CDR3 is 14 residues. Germline CDR1 and CDR2: LGHDT and YNNKEL (reference sequence). The CDR3 DNA follows: TGTGCCAGCAGCCAAGATCGGGTTACTTCACCCCTCCACTTT. Its translation: CASSQDRVTSPLHF.

The chain has TRBV7-9 and TRBJ1-1, with 9 nucleotides matching TRBD1. The CDR3 extends over 15 amino acids. Germline V CDR1 and CDR2: SEHNR, FQNEAQ (reference sequence). The junction had 2 bases not matched to a gene; V was cut back by 0 bases and J by 3 bases. CDR3 region: CASSLARTGDTEAFF. DNA for the CDR3: TGTGCCAGCAGCTTAGCCCGGACAGGGGACACTGAAGCTTTCTTT.

The chain is built from TRBV9 and TRBJ1-2, with D unclear. Germline loops: CDR1 SGDLS, CDR2 YYNGEE. The CDR3 is 14 amino acids. The V end was cut by 4 bases, the J end by 0 bases, with 10 bases between. The CDR3 DNA is TGTGCCAGCAGCTACAGAGAGACTAACTATGGCTACACCTTC. It is translated as CASSYRETNYGYTF. Full variable domain (remainder filled in from reference TRBV9 and TRBJ1-2): DSGVTQTPKHLITATGQRVTLRCSPRSGDLSVYWYQQSLDQGLQFLIQYYNGEERAKGNILERFSAQQFPDLHSELNLSSLELGDSALYFCASSYRETNYGYTFGSGTRLTVV.

This clonotype was counted at least ten times. The chain joins TRBV27 to TRBJ1-1; 8 bases are shared with TRBD1. After removal of 6 bases from V and 4 bases from J, the junction contained 10 bases not matched to a gene. Germline CDR1 and CDR2: MNHEY and SMNVEV (reference sequence). The CDR3 covers 15 residues. The CDR3 is CASRSQGAPGTEAFF. The CDR3, as DNA: TGTGCCAGCAGATCTCAGGGGGCGCCGGGCACTGAAGCTTTCTTT.

The rearrangement links TRBV9 to TRBJ2-1; TRBD2 aligns across 7 bases. Trimming took 0 bases from V and 4 from J; bases not matched to a gene: 7. There are 16 residues in the CDR3. Germline V lookup: CDR1 SGDLS, CDR2 YYNGEE. CDR3 protein: CASSVEGRGGYNEQFF. The DNA for the CDR3 is TGTGCCAGCAGCGTAGAAGGGAGGGGTGGGTACAATGAGCAGTTCTTC.

Here the CDR3 reads CASSHDIAGGRSYEQYF. The CDR3 region has the DNA TGTGCCAGCAGCCACGACATAGCGGGAGGTCGCTCCTACGAGCAGTACTTC. The chain combines TRBV7-9 with TRBJ2-7, with 10 nucleotides matching TRBD2. The ends lost 5 bases at V and 0 bases at J; junction bases unmatched: 10. This CDR3 comprises 17 residues. The V gene's germline CDR1 is SEHNR and CDR2 FQNEAQ (reference sequence). Combining the CDR3 with reference TRBV7-9 and TRBJ2-7 gives the whole variable domain DTGVSQNPRHKITKRGQNVTFRCDPISEHNRLYWYRQTLGQGPEFLTYFQNEAQLEKSRLLSDRFSAERPKGSFSTLEIQRTEQGDSAMYLCASSHDIAGGRSYEQYFGPGTRLTVT.

V gene TRBV19 combines with J gene TRBJ2-2, with D unresolved. V was trimmed by 3 bases and J by 7 bases, leaving 9 bases between them. The length of the CDR3 is 13 residues. Germline CDR1 LNHDA, CDR2 SQIVND (reference sequence). CDR3 in DNA: TGTGCCAGTAGTATCTCTCGGTACGGGGAGCTGTTTTTT. Its protein product is CASSISRYGELFF.

Ten or more counts support this clonotype. The V gene is TRBV6-2 or TRBV6-3, the J gene TRBJ1-1; D gene uncertain. CDR1 MNHEY and CDR2 SVGEGT come from the germline V gene. The CDR3 is made up of 19 amino acids. V lost 2 bases, J lost 0 bases, and 22 bases lay in between. CDR3 DNA: TGTGCCAGCAGTTACCCGAAATCTGGGCGGGGTGGAATGAACACTGAAGCTTTCTTT. This gives the protein CASSYPKSGRGGMNTEAFF.

This clonotype appeared many times. The chain combines TRBV12-3 or TRBV12-4 with TRBJ2-1; possibly TRBD2 for D (6 bases). There are 16 residues in the CDR3. V lost 4 bases to trimming and J lost 8 bases, with 21 bases between them. The CDR3 loop is CASSSTSNVGRDEQFF. CDR3 nucleotide sequence: TGTGCCAGCAGTTCCACTAGCAACGTGGGACGGGATGAGCAGTTCTTC.

This clonotype was observed a few times. The chain has TRBV19 and TRBJ2-7, with TRBD2 matching 8 bases. From germline, CDR1 is LNHDA and CDR2 SQIVND (reference sequence). The V gene end was trimmed by 3 bases and the J gene end by 2 bases; junction bases not matched to a gene: 6. The CDR3 is 15 residues long. The CDR3 is CASSMRPSGPYEQYF. CDR3 DNA: TGTGCCAGTAGTATGCGTCCTAGCGGGCCCTACGAGCAGTACTTC.

The V and J genes are TRBV4-3 and TRBJ2-7; TRBD1 is a possible D gene (6 bases). The CDR3 has 15 residues. Germline assignment: CDR1 LGHNA and CDR2 YSLEER. V lost 0 bases and J 2 bases, leaving 11 bases between the germline ends. The chain's CDR3 is CASSQDLRGTYEQYF. In nucleotides, the CDR3 is TGCGCCAGCAGCCAAGATCTAAGGGGGACCTACGAGCAGTACTTC.

This clonotype appeared a few times. The rearrangement joins TRBV7-9 to TRBJ1-2, with D perhaps matching TRBD1 (5 bases). The CDR3 extends over 15 amino acids. V was shortened by 1 base and J by 4 bases, with 13 bases between the two germline ends. Germline loops: CDR1 SEHNR, CDR2 FQNEAQ (reference sequence). In DNA form, the CDR3 reads TGTGCCAGCAGCTTAGGATTACCGCAGGGCTATGGCTACACCTTC. Translation: CASSLGLPQGYGYTF.

The chain is built from TRBV19 and TRBJ1-3; possibly TRBD1 for D (5 bases). Trimming removed 3 bases from V and 1 base from J, with 13 bases in between. The CDR3 runs 16 residues. Germline V CDR1 and CDR2: LNHDA, SQIVND (reference sequence). CDR3 coding DNA: TGTGCCAGTAGTATGGGGGACCGCGGTTCTGGAAACACCATATATTTT. This sequence encodes CASSMGDRGSGNTIYF. The variable domain in full, with the rest retrieved from reference TRBV19 and TRBJ1-3, is DGGITQSPKYLFRKEGQNVTLSCEQNLNHDAMYWYRQDPGQGLRLIYYSQIVNDFQKGDIAEGYSVSREKKESFPLTVTSAQKNPTAFYLCASSMGDRGSGNTIYFGEGSWLTVV.

This clonotype occurred many times. J is TRBJ2-1 and V is TRBV3-1; D call uncertain. Germline V lookup: CDR1 LGHDT, CDR2 YNNKEL (reference sequence). The CDR3 runs 13 residues. The V end lost 2 bases, the J end lost 7 bases, and 9 bases lay between the germline ends. The CDR3 coding sequence is TGTGCCAGCAGCCAATTAATAAAGAATGAGCAGTTCTTC. Translating it yields CASSQLIKNEQFF.

This clonotype was recorded at least ten times. DNA for the CDR3: TGTGCCACCAGCGGATATACAGGGTCAAGCTCCTACGAGCAGTACTTC. Translated, it gives CATSGYTGSSSYEQYF. The chain recombines TRBV15 with TRBJ2-7; D is possibly TRBD1 (6 bases). Germline V CDR1 and CDR2: LNHNV, YYDKDF (reference sequence). V shed 5 bases and J shed 0 bases, with 17 bases lying between them. The CDR3 totals 16 residues.

This clonotype was recorded at least ten times. The chain carries TRBV20-1 and TRBJ1-1, with a possible D match to TRBD1 (5 bases). CDR1 is DFQATT and CDR2 is SNEGSKA in the germline V gene (reference sequence). V was trimmed by 6 bases and J by 3 bases, leaving 14 bases between them. CDR3 length: 13 residues. DNA of the CDR3: TGCAGTGCGCGGGGCCCGCGAGACACTGAAGCTTTCTTT. Translating it yields CSARGPRDTEAFF.